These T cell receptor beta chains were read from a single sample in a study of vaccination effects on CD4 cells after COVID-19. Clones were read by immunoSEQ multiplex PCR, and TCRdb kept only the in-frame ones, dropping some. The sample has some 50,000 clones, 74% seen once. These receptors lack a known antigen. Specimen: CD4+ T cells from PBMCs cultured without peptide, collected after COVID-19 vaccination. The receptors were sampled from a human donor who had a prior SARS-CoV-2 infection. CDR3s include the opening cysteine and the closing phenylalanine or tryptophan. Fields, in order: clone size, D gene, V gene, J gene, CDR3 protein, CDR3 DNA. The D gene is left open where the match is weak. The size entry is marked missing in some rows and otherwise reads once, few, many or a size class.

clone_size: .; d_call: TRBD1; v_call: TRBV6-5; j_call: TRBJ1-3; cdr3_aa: CATSKTGSGNTIYF; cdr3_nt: TGTGCCACCAGTAAGACAGGGAGTGGAAACACCATATATTTT
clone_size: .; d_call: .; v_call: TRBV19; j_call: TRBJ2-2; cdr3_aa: CASSEWGRGTGELFF; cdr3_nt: TGTGCCAGCTCAGAATGGGGCCGAGGCACCGGGGAGCTGTTTTTT
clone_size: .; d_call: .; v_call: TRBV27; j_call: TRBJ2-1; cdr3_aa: CASSLFTGIVSNEQFF; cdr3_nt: TGTGCCAGCAGTTTGTTTACAGGGATAGTTTCCAATGAGCAGTTCTTC
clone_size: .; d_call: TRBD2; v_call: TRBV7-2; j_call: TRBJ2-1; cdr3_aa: CASRGTTYNEQFF; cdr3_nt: TGTGCCAGCAGGGGGACTACCTACAATGAGCAGTTCTTC
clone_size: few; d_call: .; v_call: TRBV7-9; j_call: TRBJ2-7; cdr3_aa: CASSSRTQPYEQYF; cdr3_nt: TGTGCCAGCAGCTCCCGGACGCAGCCCTACGAGCAGTACTTC
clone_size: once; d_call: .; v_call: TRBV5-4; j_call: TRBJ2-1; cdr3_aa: CASSIMGADEQFF; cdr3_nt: TGTGCCAGCAGCATCATGGGGGCGGATGAGCAGTTCTTC
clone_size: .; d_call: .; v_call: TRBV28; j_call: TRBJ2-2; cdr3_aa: CASTRRTGELFF; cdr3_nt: TGTGCCAGCACCCGGCGGACCGGGGAGCTGTTTTTT
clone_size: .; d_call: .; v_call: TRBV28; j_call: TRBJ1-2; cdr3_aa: CASRKGLYGYTF; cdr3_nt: TGTGCCAGCCGCAAAGGGCTATATGGCTACACCTTC
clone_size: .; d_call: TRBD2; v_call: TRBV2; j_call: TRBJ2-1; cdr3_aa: CASTKGTSGYNEQFF; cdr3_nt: TGTGCCAGCACCAAAGGGACTAGCGGTTACAATGAGCAGTTCTTC
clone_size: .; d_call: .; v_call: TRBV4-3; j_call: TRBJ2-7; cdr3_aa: CASSQDLRQGGYEQYF; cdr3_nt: TGCGCCAGCAGCCAAGATCTACGGCAGGGTGGCTACGAGCAGTACTTC
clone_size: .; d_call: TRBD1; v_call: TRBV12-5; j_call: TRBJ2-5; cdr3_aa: CASGLVLFGQGRGQETQYF; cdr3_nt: TGTGCTAGTGGTTTGGTACTTTTTGGACAGGGACGGGGGCAAGAGACCCAGTACTTC